Listed here is a single T cell receptor (beta chain). This specimen comes from a study of blood T cell repertoires in COVID-19. The CDR3 runs 15 residues. Unmatched junction bases numbered 4, after V lost 5 bases and J lost 1 base. From germline, CDR1 is SGHTA and CDR2 FQGTGA. In the authors' workflow: Cell counts per sample came from amplifying reference gene primers. Only in-frame clones appear in the TCRdb table, and some are missing; sequencing was by immunoSEQ multiplex PCR. Clonal size and the V and J genes are those of that table, whereas D and trimming came from the DNA. Altogether 110,000 or so clones are present, 85% being singletons, with the ten largest covering less than 15%.

Specimen: peripheral blood. The chain links TRBV7-3 to TRBJ2-7; 11 positions agree with TRBD1. The clonotype was recovered from a human donor in a cohort sampled during active COVID-19. The CDR3 DNA reads TGTGCCAGCAGCCCCGGGACAGGGGGTTCCTACGAGCAGTACTTC. The encoded protein is CASSPGTGGSYEQYF.